These 6 T cell receptor beta chains originate from one sample sequenced in a study of monozygotic twins with inflammatory bowel disease. From its re-call of the 5' RACE reads, TCRdb lists each CDR3 protein once, without DNA. The sample holds roughly 330,000 distinct CDR3 sequences. Sequencing was done on a sample of blood. The receptors come from a human donor with ulcerative colitis or Crohn's disease, or a healthy co-twin of an affected twin (not recorded which).

This chain connects TRBV20-1 to TRBJ2-1; TCRdb indicates TRBD1, and absent DNA this call remains unverified. This CDR3 contains 14 residues. Looked up from germline, CDR1 is DFQATT and CDR2 is SNEGSKA (reference sequence). CDR3 sequence: CSARVGGRAYEQFF.

The V and J genes are TRBV6-2 or TRBV6-3 and TRBJ2-1; TCRdb reports TRBD1, a call that lacks DNA to check it against. There are 14 residues in the CDR3. The germline V gene has CDR1 MNHEY and CDR2 SVGEGT. CDR3 region: CASSYQGQGNEQFF.

This chain links TRBV11-2 with TRBJ2-3; absent DNA, TCRdb's TRBD1 call cannot be checked. Germline V gene lookup returns CDR1 SGHAT and CDR2 FQNNGV. The CDR3 consists of 17 residues. The CDR3 reads CASSLDPSGAATDTQYF.

The rearrangement links TRBV27 to TRBJ2-1; the TCRdb D gene call, TRBD2, has no DNA to confirm it. CDR3 length: 13 residues. Germline V lookup: CDR1 MNHEY, CDR2 SMNVEV (reference sequence). The CDR3 region is CGSISRSYNEQFF.

The rearrangement links TRBV28 to TRBJ1-5; the TRBD1 assignment by TCRdb is unverifiable without DNA. Germline CDR1 MDHEN, CDR2 SYDVKM. This CDR3 is built from 13 residues. The CDR3 spells CASSLEGAQPQHF.

This CDR3 is CASRRGGNFEQYF. The chain combines TRBV28 with TRBJ2-7; as DNA is missing, the TRBD1 call by TCRdb cannot be tested. CDR1 MDHEN and CDR2 SYDVKM come from the germline V gene. This CDR3 has 13 amino acids.